What follows is one T cell receptor beta chain and its context. Its antigen is undetermined. Using quantitative 5'-RACE with molecular barcodes, the authors made TCR beta libraries. TCRdb ran MiXCR on the 5' RACE reads and lists one entry per CDR3 protein. The sample includes 75,000 to 95,000 distinct CDR3 sequences, roughly 8.8% seen only once; the top ten take over 25%. This specimen belongs to a study of CD8 T cells in ankylosing spondylitis. Study results and caveats: Existing reports had already noted some motif variants in reactive arthritis synovial fluid and blood. Within matched ankylosing spondylitis synovial fluid, disease-linked clones were reportedly significantly enriched. Within ankylosing spondylitis blood, a TCR beta motif made up of several highly homologous variants appeared to be characteristic.

CDR3 size: 18 residues. V shed 2 bases and J 4 bases; nucleotides not matched to a gene: 11. CDR1 SGHRS and CDR2 YFSETQ come from the germline V gene. Sequencing used blood, either unsorted or a sorted T cell fraction (not recorded which). This receptor was identified in a male donor with ankylosing spondylitis. The gene calls are TRBV5-1 and TRBJ2-2; 10 positions match TRBD2. CDR3 DNA: TGCGCCAGCAGCTTCCCAACAGCGGGAGGGCCTGGCACCGGGGAGCTGTTTTTT. Its protein is CASSFPTAGGPGTGELFF.